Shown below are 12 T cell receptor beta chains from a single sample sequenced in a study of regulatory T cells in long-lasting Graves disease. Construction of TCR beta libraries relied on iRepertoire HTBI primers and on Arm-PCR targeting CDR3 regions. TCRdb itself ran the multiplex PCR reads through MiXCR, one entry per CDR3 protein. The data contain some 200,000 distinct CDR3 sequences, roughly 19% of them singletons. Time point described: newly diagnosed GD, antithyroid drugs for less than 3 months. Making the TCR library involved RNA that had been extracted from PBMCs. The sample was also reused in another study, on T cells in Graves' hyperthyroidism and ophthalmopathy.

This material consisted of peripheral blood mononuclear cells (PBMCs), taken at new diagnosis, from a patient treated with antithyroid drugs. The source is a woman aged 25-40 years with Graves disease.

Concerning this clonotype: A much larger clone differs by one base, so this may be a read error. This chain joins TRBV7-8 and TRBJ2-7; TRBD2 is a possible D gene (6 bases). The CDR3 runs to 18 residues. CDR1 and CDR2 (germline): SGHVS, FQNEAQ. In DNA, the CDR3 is TGTGCCGGCAGCTTTCAACGTCCCCCTATGCGGGACCCCTACGAGCAGTACTTC. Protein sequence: CAGSFQRPPMRDPYEQYF.

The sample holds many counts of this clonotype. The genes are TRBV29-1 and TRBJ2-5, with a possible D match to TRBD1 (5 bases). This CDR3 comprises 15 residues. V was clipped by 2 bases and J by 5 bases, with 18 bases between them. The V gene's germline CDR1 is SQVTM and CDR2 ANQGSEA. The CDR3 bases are TGCAGCGTTGAACCCCCAGGGTGGGGTGGGGAGACCCAGTACTTC. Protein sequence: CSVEPPGWGGETQYF.

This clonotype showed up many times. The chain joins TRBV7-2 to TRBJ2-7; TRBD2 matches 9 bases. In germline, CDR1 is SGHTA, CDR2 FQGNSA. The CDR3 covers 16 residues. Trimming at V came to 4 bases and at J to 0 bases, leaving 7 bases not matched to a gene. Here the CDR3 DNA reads TGTGCCAGCAGCTGGCGGGGTAGCGGGAGCTCCTACGAGCAGTACTTC. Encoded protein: CASSWRGSGSSYEQYF. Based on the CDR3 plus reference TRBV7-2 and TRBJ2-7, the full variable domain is GAGVSQSPSNKVTEKGKDVELRCDPISGHTALYWYRQSLGQGLEFLIYFQGNSAPDKSGLPSDRFSAERTGGSVSTLTIQRTQQEDSAVYLCASSWRGSGSSYEQYFGPGTRLTVT.

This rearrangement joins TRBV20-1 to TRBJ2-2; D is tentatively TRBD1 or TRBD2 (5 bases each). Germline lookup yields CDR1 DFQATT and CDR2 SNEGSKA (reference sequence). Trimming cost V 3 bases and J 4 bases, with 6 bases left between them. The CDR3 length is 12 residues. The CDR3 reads CSASGATGELFF. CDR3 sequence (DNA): TGCAGTGCTAGCGGGGCCACCGGGGAGCTGTTTTTT.

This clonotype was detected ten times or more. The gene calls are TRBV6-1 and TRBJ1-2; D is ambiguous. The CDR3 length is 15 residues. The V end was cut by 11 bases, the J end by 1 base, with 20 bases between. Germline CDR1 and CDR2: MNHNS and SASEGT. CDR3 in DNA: TGTGCCTCCGCGCGGCCAAGGAGCAATAACTATGGCTACACCTTC. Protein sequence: CASARPRSNNYGYTF.

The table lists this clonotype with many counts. The CDR3 nucleotides are TGCAGTGCTACTGCAGGGGGCGATTATTCACCCCTCCACTTT. This gives the protein CSATAGGDYSPLHF. The chain links TRBV20-1 to TRBJ1-6; 8 bases are shared with TRBD1. The germline V gene encodes CDR1 DFQATT and CDR2 SNEGSKA (reference sequence). After removal of 4 bases from V and 8 bases from J, the junction contained 7 bases not matched to a gene. The CDR3 extends over 14 amino acids.

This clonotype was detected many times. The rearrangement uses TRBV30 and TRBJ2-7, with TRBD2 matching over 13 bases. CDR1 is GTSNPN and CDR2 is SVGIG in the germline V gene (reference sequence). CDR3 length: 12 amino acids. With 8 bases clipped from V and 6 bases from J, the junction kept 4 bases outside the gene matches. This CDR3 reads CARTSGGPEQYF. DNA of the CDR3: TGTGCCCGGACTAGCGGGGGTCCCGAGCAGTACTTC.

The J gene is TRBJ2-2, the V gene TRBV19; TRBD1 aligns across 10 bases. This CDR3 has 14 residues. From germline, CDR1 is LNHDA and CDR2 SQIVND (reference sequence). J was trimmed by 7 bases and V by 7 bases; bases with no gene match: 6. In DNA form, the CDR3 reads TGTGCCAGTATGGGACAGGGGAGAAACGGGGAGCTGTTTTTT. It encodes CASMGQGRNGELFF.

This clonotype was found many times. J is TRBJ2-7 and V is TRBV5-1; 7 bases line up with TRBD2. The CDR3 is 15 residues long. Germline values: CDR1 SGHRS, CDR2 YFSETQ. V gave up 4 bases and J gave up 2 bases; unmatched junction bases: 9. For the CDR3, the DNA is TGCGCCAGCAGCCGCGAAGCGGGACCAACCTACGAGCAGTACTTC. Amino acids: CASSREAGPTYEQYF.

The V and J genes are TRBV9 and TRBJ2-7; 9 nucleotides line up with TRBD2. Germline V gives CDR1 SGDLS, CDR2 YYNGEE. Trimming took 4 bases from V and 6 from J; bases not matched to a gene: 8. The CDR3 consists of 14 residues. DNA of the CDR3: TGTGCCAGCAGCAAGACGCGGGGGGGACGCGAGCAGTACTTC. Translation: CASSKTRGGREQYF.

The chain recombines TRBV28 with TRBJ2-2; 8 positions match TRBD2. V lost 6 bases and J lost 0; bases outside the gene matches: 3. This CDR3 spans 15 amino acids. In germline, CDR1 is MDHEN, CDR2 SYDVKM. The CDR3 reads CASRQGLANTGELFF. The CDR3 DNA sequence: TGTGCCAGCAGACAGGGACTAGCGAACACCGGGGAGCTGTTTTTT.

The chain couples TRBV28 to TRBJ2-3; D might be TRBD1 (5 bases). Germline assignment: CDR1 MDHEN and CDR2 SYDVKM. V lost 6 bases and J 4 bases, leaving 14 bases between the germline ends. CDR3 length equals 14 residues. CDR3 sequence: CASSLAPRADTQYF. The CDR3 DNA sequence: TGTGCCAGCAGCTTAGCCCCCAGGGCAGATACGCAGTATTTT.